The 11 T cell receptor beta chains in this list originate from one sample, sequenced in a study of blood T cell repertoires in COVID-19 (TCRdb year 2020). Library construction relied on the immunoSEQ multiplex PCR assay. Here the immuneACCESS table is served through TCRdb, limited to in-frame sequences with V and J called. Missing clones are a known gap in these copies; in checked studies unresolved V genes cover under half, and the rest lacks a known reason. Here the sample has approximately 670,000 clones; around 89% occur a single time. Under 0.3% of the sample comes from the top ten. The specimen sequenced was peripheral blood. These receptors were collected from a young woman with acute or convalescent COVID-19.

V usage is TRBV5-4 and J usage is TRBJ1-1; D gene unclear. The V end was cut by 2 bases, the J end by 5 bases, with 7 bases between. Germline V gene sequence: CDR1 SGHNT, CDR2 YYREEE (reference sequence). The CDR3 extends over 12 amino acids. CDR3 amino acids: CASSFRGTEAFF. In DNA, the CDR3 is TGTGCCAGCAGCTTTAGAGGGACTGAAGCTTTCTTT. Drawing the rest from reference TRBV5-4 and TRBJ1-1, the complete variable domain is ETGVTQSPTHLIKTRGQQVTLRCSSQSGHNTVSWYQQALGQGPQFIFQYYREEENGRGNFPPRFSGLQFPNYSSELNVNALELDDSALYLCASSFRGTEAFFGQGTRLTVV.

In nucleotides, the CDR3 is TGCGCCAGCAGTGATGGACAGGGGGCACAGTTCTTC. Protein sequence: CASSDGQGAQFF. This rearrangement joins TRBV5-1 to TRBJ2-1, with 11 bases aligning to TRBD1. V was pared by 5 bases and J by 13 bases, with 5 bases of the junction left unmatched. This CDR3 comprises 12 residues. CDR1 and CDR2 from the germline V gene are SGHRS and YFSETQ. Supplemented by reference TRBV5-1 and TRBJ2-1, the full variable domain reads KAGVTQTPRYLIKTRGQQVTLSCSPISGHRSVSWYQQTPGQGLQFLFEYFSETQRNKGNFPGRFSGRQFSNSRSEMNVSTLELGDSALYLCASSDGQGAQFFGPGTRLTVL.

The chain combines TRBV19 with TRBJ2-2, with no clear D. Per germline, CDR1 LNHDA and CDR2 SQIVND (reference sequence). The CDR3 totals 12 residues. V was shortened by 10 bases and J by 7 bases, with 13 bases between the two germline ends. CDR3 DNA sequence: TGTGCCACAGAAGGTCGGGTCGGGGAGCTGTTTTTT. Its protein product is CATEGRVGELFF. Based on the CDR3 plus reference TRBV19 and TRBJ2-2, the full variable domain is DGGITQSPKYLFRKEGQNVTLSCEQNLNHDAMYWYRQDPGQGLRLIYYSQIVNDFQKGDIAEGYSVSREKKESFPLTVTSAQKNPTAFYLCATEGRVGELFFGEGSRLTVL.

This chain connects TRBV9 to TRBJ1-1, with 7 positions matching TRBD1. This CDR3 region has 15 residues. CDR1 and CDR2 (germline): SGDLS, YYNGEE. The V gene end was trimmed by 3 bases and the J gene end by 0 bases; junction bases not matched to a gene: 5. CDR3 in amino acids: CASSAGTDMNTEAFF. The CDR3 nucleotides read TGTGCCAGCAGCGCCGGGACAGACATGAACACTGAAGCTTTCTTT.

The chain recombines TRBV5-4 with TRBJ1-1, with 8 bases that match TRBD1. The junction had 4 bases not matched to a gene; V was cut back by 2 bases and J by 4 bases. The CDR3 consists of 14 residues. Germline CDR1 is SGHNT and CDR2 is YYREEE (reference sequence). The CDR3: CASSFMDRATEAFF. The CDR3, as DNA: TGTGCCAGCAGCTTTATGGACAGGGCCACTGAAGCTTTCTTT.

The chain is built from TRBV7-9 and TRBJ1-1; D is unclear. This CDR3 is built from 12 residues. CDR1 is SEHNR, CDR2 FQNEAQ, per germline (reference sequence). V dropped 0 bases and J dropped 8 bases, with 7 bases sitting between them. In DNA form, the CDR3 reads TGTGCCAGCAGCTTAGCAGCGTCCGAAGCTTTCTTT. Its translation is CASSLAASEAFF.

V usage is TRBV19 and J usage is TRBJ2-7; 7 nucleotides agree with TRBD1. J gave up 2 bases and V 5 bases, and 15 bases lay outside the gene matches. This CDR3 is 17 amino acids long. The germline gives CDR1 LNHDA, CDR2 SQIVND (reference sequence). CDR3 sequence (DNA): TGTGCCAGTAGTCCCTCGAGTACCGGGACAGCGGCCTACGAGCAGTACTTC. Translated: CASSPSSTGTAAYEQYF.

The chain links TRBV5-1 to TRBJ1-2; TRBD1 matches at 7 bases. Germline V lookup: CDR1 SGHRS, CDR2 YFSETQ. J lost 6 bases, V lost 3 bases, and 5 bases had no gene match. This CDR3 spans 13 amino acids. The CDR3, as DNA: TGCGCCAGCAGCTGGCCCACAGGGGATGGCTACACCTTC. Its translation is CASSWPTGDGYTF.

V usage is TRBV5-4 and J usage is TRBJ1-2; D not resolved. The V and J ends lost 0 bases and 9 bases respectively, with 6 bases between them. CDR1 SGHNT and CDR2 YYREEE come from the germline V gene (reference sequence). This CDR3 spans 11 amino acids. The CDR3 DNA follows: TGTGCCAGCAGCTTGGCCTCCCGCTACACCTTC. Protein product: CASSLASRYTF.

The chain joins TRBV19 to TRBJ2-6; 7 bases are a match to TRBD1. V dropped 5 bases and J dropped 0; count of bases not matched to a gene: 4. In germline, CDR1 is LNHDA, CDR2 SQIVND (reference sequence). This CDR3 contains 16 residues. Here the CDR3 DNA reads TGTGCCAGTAGTCCACAGGGGCTCTCTGGGGCCAACGTCCTGACTTTC. Residues: CASSPQGLSGANVLTF.

The rearrangement joins TRBV24-1 to TRBJ2-1, with 7 bases fitting TRBD1. The germline V gene encodes CDR1 KGHDR and CDR2 SFDVKD. The CDR3 runs to 15 residues. V shed 3 bases, J shed 6 bases, and the junction held 7 bases outside the gene matches. The CDR3 DNA reads as TGTGCCACCAGTGATGACAGGGCTTTGGGCAATGAGCAGTTCTTC. Translated, it gives CATSDDRALGNEQFF.